The sequence of this T cell receptor beta chain was determined in a study of Graves' ophthalmopathy and Graves' hyperthyroidism. Findings of the study overall: Most expanded thyroid clonotypes above 0.001 frequency also appeared in blood.

The study amplified TCR beta CDR3 regions using RNA transcripts. HTBI primers served in a first-round RT-PCR, which a second-round multiplex PCR followed. MiXCR, run by TCRdb on the multiplex PCR reads, gives a single entry per CDR3 protein. This table has 900,000 to 1,200,000 distinct CDR3 sequences, approximately 35% appearing once. Comment on this clonotype: Its target is not known.

Pregnancy or lactation, uncontrolled infections and other autoimmune diseases were grounds for excluding patients. Orbital computed tomography, thyroid ultrasound, TRAb, serum thyroxine and clinical symptoms formed the basis of diagnosis. Trimming shortened V by 4 bases and J by 3 bases, and 17 bases separated the two germline ends. The CDR3 spans 15 residues. Per germline, CDR1 SGHDT and CDR2 YYEEEE. The receptor's source is an adult man with Graves' hyperthyroidism. The chain has TRBV5-6 and TRBJ2-7, with D perhaps matching TRBD1 (6 bases). Specimen: peripheral blood or thyroid tissue (not recorded which). The CDR3: CASSPGTTPGYEQYF. CDR3 bases: TGTGCCAGCAGCCCAGGGACAACCCCCGGCTACGAGCAGTACTTC. The full variable domain, with the rest looked up from reference TRBV5-6 and TRBJ2-7, is DAGVTQSPTHLIKTRGQQVTLRCSPKSGHDTVSWYQQALGQGPQFIFQYYEEEERQRGNFPDRFSGHQFPNYSSELNVNALLLGDSALYLCASSPGTTPGYEQYFGPGTRLTVT.